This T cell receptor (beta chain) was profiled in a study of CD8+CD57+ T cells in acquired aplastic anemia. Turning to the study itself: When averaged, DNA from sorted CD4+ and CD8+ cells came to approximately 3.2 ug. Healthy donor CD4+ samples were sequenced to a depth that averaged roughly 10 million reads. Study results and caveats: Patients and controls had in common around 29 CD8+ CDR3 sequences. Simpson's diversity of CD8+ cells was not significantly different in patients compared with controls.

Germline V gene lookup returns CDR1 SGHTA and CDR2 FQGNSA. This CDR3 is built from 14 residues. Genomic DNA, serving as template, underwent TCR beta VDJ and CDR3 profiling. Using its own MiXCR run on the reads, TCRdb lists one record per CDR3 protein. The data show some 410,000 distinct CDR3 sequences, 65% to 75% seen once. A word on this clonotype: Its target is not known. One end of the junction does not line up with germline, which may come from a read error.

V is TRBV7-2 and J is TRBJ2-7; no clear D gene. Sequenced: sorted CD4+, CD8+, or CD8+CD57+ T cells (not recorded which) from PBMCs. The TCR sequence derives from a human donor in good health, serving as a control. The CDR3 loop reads CASSPAWMESEYFF. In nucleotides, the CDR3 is TGTGCCAGCAGCCCTGCCTGGATGGAGAGCGAGTACTTCTTC.